The 11 T cell receptor beta chains in this list originate from one sample, sequenced in a study of blood T cell repertoires in COVID-19. Sequencing used immunoSEQ multiplex PCR; TCRdb keeps in-frame clones, though not all of them. In the table there are under 200,000 clones, around nine tenths of which are singletons. Sequences were obtained from PBMCs or T cells enriched from blood (not recorded which). The origin of the receptors is a woman in her forties or fifties who had recovered from COVID-19.

This clone was recorded a few times. V usage is TRBV14 and J usage is TRBJ2-2; 7 nucleotides align to TRBD1. V trimming: 4 bases; J trimming: 1 base; junction bases outside the gene matches: 3. Germline CDR1 reads SGHDN; CDR2 reads FVKESK. This CDR3 is 15 amino acids long. DNA for the CDR3: TGTGCCAGCAGCCCGCACAGGGGGAACACCGGGGAGCTGTTTTTT. The encoded protein is CASSPHRGNTGELFF.

This chain connects TRBV6-2 or TRBV6-3 to TRBJ2-7, with D possibly being TRBD2 (6 bases). Germline-derived CDR1 and CDR2 are MNHEY and SVGEGT. The CDR3 has 18 amino acids. Between the trimmed V and J ends, which lost 3 bases and 7 bases, there was a span of 28 bases. CDR3: CASSYQSNWRGRVGEQYF. The CDR3 DNA sequence: TGTGCCAGCAGTTATCAATCAAATTGGAGGGGCCGAGTGGGGGAGCAGTACTTC.

The CDR3 sequence is CASSSGTVNSPLHF. For the CDR3, the DNA is TGTGCCAGCAGCTCCGGGACAGTCAATTCACCCCTCCACTTT. The V gene is TRBV7-2, the J gene TRBJ1-6, with 7 nucleotides matching TRBD1. Germline V gives CDR1 SGHTA, CDR2 FQGNSA. The CDR3 runs 14 residues. Germline trimming cut 4 bases from V and 7 bases from J; bases unmatched to any gene: 4.

This clone has just one count. The CDR3: CASSLGRGGTEQFF. The CDR3 DNA reads as TGTGCCAGCAGCTTAGGGCGGGGGGGCACTGAGCAGTTCTTC. V usage is TRBV11-2 and J usage is TRBJ2-1; 9 bases fit TRBD2. This CDR3 has 14 residues. With V trimmed by 1 base and J by 9 bases, 4 bases remained unmatched. In germline, CDR1 is SGHAT, CDR2 FQNNGV. The full variable domain, rest sourced from reference TRBV11-2 and TRBJ2-1, is EAGVAQSPRYKIIEKRQSVAFWCNPISGHATLYWYQQILGQGPKLLIQFQNNGVVDDSQLPKDRFSAERLKGVDSTLKIQPAKLEDSAVYLCASSLGRGGTEQFFGPGTRLTVL.

This chain links TRBV19 with TRBJ2-1, with 7 bases lining up with TRBD1. The germline V gene encodes CDR1 LNHDA and CDR2 SQIVND (reference sequence). This CDR3 spans 12 amino acids. Losses at the gene ends were 7 bases for V and 9 bases for J; bases not matched to a gene: 6. CDR3 coding DNA: TGTGCCAGTAAATACAGGGACAGTGAGCAGTTCTTC. This translates into CASKYRDSEQFF.

The chain employs TRBV12-3 or TRBV12-4 and TRBJ1-4, with D possibly being TRBD1 (5 bases). The CDR3 covers 13 residues. With 2 bases removed from V and 5 bases from J, the gap between germline ends came to 6 bases. CDR3 coding DNA: TGTGCCAGCAGTTTACGACAGAATGAAAAACTGTTTTTT. Translating gives CASSLRQNEKLFF.

The V call is TRBV11-3, the J call TRBJ1-4; D is uncertain. V was shortened by 4 bases and J by 0 bases, with 9 bases between the two germline ends. This CDR3 is built from 15 residues. Germline assignment: CDR1 SGHNT and CDR2 YENEEA. The CDR3 nucleotides read TGTGCCAGCAGCTCGTATTCTTCAACTAATGAAAAACTGTTTTTT. Translation gives CASSSYSSTNEKLFF.

The chain has TRBV6-5 and TRBJ1-5; TRBD1 aligns across 9 bases. The CDR3 loop spans 15 amino acids. Per germline, CDR1 MNHEY and CDR2 SVGAGI. Trimming took 8 bases from V and 4 from J; bases not matched to a gene: 9. CDR3 DNA: TGTGCCAGCGTGAAGGGCGACAGGGGGAATCAGCCCCAGCATTTT. This gives the protein CASVKGDRGNQPQHF.

The chain has TRBV30 and TRBJ2-2; the match to TRBD2 covers 9 bases. V shed 7 bases and J 1 base; nucleotides not matched to a gene: 10. This CDR3 region has 16 residues. CDR1 is GTSNPN, CDR2 SVGIG, per germline (reference sequence). Here the CDR3 DNA reads TGTGCCTATGGGACTAGCCGACGAAGGAACACCGGGGAGCTGTTTTTT. This gives the protein CAYGTSRRRNTGELFF.

V usage is TRBV6-5 and J usage is TRBJ1-4, with D uncertain. V was cut by 0 bases and J by 4 bases, with 9 bases left in between. Germline CDR1 is MNHEY and CDR2 is SVGAGI. This CDR3 is 15 amino acids long. CDR3 DNA: TGTGCCAGCAGTTACTCGTCCCCAGATAATGAAAAACTGTTTTTT. It is translated as CASSYSSPDNEKLFF.

V usage is TRBV5-4 and J usage is TRBJ1-5; 10 nucleotides match TRBD1. Germline loops: CDR1 SGHNT, CDR2 YYREEE (reference sequence). V lost 3 bases to trimming and J lost 5 bases; unmatched junction nucleotides: 5. CDR3 length: 15 amino acids. The CDR3 spells CASSSGQGPDQPQHF. The CDR3 DNA sequence: TGTGCCAGCAGCTCGGGACAGGGGCCAGATCAGCCCCAGCATTTT.